The 2 T cell receptor beta chains presented below share a single source sample, sequenced in a study of blood T cell repertoires in COVID-19 (dated by TCRdb to 2018 to 2020). Receptor amplification or capture employed the immunoSEQ multiplex PCR assay. Imported from immuneACCESS, the table was reduced by TCRdb to in-frame sequences with V and J called. These copies leave out some clones; in studies compared against another copy, an unresolved V gene accounts for under half, and the cause of the remainder is not known. This sample has about 230,000 clones in its table, and roughly 80% of those were observed once. The top ten hold 7.5% to 9% of the sample. Sequenced sample: peripheral blood. Every receptor here comes from a woman older than 75 with acute or convalescent COVID-19.

This sequence joins TRBV27 and TRBJ2-2; D is perhaps TRBD1 (6 bases). The CDR3 is 15 amino acids. Germline loops: CDR1 MNHEY, CDR2 SMNVEV (reference sequence). V dropped 3 bases and J dropped 1 base, with 9 bases sitting between them. In nucleotides, the CDR3 is TGTGCCAGCAGTTTTTCGACAGGGAACACCGGGGAGCTGTTTTTT. Encoded protein: CASSFSTGNTGELFF.

This rearrangement joins TRBV5-6 to TRBJ2-1, with 7 nucleotides matching TRBD2. V lost 2 bases, J lost 3 bases, and 5 bases stayed unmatched. There are 15 residues in the CDR3. The germline gives CDR1 SGHDT, CDR2 YYEEEE. The CDR3 DNA reads TGTGCCAGCAGCTTCCTCGGCGGGAGCTACAATGAGCAGTTCTTC. Translation gives CASSFLGGSYNEQFF.